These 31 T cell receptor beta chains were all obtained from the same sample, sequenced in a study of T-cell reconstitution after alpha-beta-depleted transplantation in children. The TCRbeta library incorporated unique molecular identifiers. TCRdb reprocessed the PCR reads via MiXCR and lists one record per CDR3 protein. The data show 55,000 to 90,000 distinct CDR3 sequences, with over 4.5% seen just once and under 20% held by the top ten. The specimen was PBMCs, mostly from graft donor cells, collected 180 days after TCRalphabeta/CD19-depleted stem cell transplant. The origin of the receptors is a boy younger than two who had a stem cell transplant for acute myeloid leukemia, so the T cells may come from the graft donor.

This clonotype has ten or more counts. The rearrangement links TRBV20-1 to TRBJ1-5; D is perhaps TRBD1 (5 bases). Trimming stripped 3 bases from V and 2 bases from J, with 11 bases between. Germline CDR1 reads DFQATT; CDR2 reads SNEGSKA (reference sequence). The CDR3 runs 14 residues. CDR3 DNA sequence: TGCAGTGCTAGGAGGGGTCACGGCAATCAGCCCCAGCATTTT. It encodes CSARRGHGNQPQHF.

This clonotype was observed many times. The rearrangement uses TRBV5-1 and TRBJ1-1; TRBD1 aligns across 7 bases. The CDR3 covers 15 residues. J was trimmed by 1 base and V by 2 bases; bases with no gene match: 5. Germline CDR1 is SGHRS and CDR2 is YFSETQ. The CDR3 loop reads CASSFPDRANTEAFF. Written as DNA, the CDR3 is TGCGCCAGCAGCTTCCCCGACAGGGCGAACACTGAAGCTTTCTTT.

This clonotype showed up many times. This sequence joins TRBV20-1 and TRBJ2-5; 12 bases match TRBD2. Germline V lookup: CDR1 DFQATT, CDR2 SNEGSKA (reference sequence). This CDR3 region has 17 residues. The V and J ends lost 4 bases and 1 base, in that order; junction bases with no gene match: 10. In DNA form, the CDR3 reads TGCAGTGCTACGCTAGCGGGGGGGCTAACCTTCCAAGAGACCCAGTACTTC. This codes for CSATLAGGLTFQETQYF.

The CDR3 nucleotides read TGTGCCAGCAGCTCGCAGGGGTCCTACGAGCAGTACGTC. It yields the protein CASSSQGSYEQYV. J is TRBJ2-7 and V is TRBV5-5, with D possibly matching TRBD1 (6 bases). Germline CDR1 is SGHKS and CDR2 is YYEKEE (reference sequence). The CDR3 runs to 13 residues. V was pared by 3 bases and J by 1 base, with 8 bases between.

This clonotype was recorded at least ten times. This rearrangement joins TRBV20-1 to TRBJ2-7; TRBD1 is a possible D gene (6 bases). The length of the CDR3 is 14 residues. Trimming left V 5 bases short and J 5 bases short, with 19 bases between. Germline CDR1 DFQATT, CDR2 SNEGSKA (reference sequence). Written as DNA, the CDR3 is TGCAGTGCTTTAAAATCCCAGGGGAGAAACGAGCAGTACTTC. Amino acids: CSALKSQGRNEQYF.

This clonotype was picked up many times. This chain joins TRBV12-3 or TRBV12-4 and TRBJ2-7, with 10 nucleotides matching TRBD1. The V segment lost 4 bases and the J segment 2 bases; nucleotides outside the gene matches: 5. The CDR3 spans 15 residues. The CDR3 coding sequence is TGTGCCAGCAGTTCCCCGGGACAGGGGACCTACGAGCAGTACTTC. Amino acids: CASSSPGQGTYEQYF.

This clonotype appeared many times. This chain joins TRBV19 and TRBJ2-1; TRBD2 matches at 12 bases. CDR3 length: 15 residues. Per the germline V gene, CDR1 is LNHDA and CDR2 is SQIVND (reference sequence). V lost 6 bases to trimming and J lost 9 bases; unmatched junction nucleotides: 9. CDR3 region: CASSPLAGGQGEQFF. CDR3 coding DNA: TGTGCCAGTAGCCCCCTAGCGGGGGGGCAGGGTGAGCAGTTCTTC.

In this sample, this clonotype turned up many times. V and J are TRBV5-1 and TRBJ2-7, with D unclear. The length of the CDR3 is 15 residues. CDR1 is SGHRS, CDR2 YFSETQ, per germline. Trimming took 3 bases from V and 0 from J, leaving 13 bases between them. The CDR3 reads CASSYDDGPSYEQYF. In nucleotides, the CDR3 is TGCGCCAGCAGCTACGATGACGGACCCTCCTACGAGCAGTACTTC.

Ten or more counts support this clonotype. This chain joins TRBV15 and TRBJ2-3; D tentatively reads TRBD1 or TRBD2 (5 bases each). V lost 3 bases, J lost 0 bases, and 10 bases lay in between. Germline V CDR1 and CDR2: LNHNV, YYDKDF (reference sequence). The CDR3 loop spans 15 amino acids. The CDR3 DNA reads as TGTGCCACCAGCAGTGGGACGGCTAGCACAGATACGCAGTATTTT. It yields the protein CATSSGTASTDTQYF.

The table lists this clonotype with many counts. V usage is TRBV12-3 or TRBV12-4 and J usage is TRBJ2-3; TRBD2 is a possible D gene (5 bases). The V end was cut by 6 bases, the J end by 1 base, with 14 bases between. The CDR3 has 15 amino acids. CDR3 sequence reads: CASSVPGVGTDTQYF. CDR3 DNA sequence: TGTGCCAGCAGCGTCCCCGGGGTAGGCACAGATACGCAGTATTTT.

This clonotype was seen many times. The DNA of the CDR3 is TGTGCCAGTGCACCGGGACAGGCCTCCTACGAGCAGTACTTC. This translates into CASAPGQASYEQYF. This chain links TRBV19 with TRBJ2-7; 8 bases are a match to TRBD1. V trimming: 8 bases; J trimming: 0 bases; junction bases outside the gene matches: 6. The germline gives CDR1 LNHDA, CDR2 SQIVND (reference sequence). CDR3 length: 14 amino acids.

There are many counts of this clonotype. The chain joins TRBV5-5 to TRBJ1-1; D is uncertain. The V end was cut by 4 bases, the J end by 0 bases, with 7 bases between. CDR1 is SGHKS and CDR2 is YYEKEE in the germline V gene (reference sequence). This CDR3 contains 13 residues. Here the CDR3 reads CASSRTVNTEAFF. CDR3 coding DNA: TGTGCCAGCAGCCGAACAGTGAACACTGAAGCTTTCTTT.

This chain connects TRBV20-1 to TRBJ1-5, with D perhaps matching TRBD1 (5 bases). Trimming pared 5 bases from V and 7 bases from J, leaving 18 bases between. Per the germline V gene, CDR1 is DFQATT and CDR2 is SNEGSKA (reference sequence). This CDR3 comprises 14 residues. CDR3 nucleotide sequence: TGCAGTGCTTCCGGGACGAGGTCCGGGCAGCCCCAGCATTTT. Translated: CSASGTRSGQPQHF.

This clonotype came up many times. In nucleotides, the CDR3 is TGTGCCAGCAGCGGACAGGGTGGAGAAGCTTTCTTT. This encodes CASSGQGGEAFF. V is TRBV27 and J is TRBJ1-1; 8 positions agree with TRBD1. CDR1 MNHEY and CDR2 SMNVEV come from the germline V gene (reference sequence). V shed 6 bases, J shed 8 bases, and the junction held 5 bases outside the gene matches. The CDR3 covers 12 residues.

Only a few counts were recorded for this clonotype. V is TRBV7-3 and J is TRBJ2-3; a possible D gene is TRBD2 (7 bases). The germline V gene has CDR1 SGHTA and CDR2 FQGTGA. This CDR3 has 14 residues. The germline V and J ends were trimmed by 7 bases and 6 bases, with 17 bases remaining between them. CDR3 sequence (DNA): TGTGCCAGCACCAATGGGGGGGCCTGGGATACGCAGTATTTT. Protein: CASTNGGAWDTQYF.

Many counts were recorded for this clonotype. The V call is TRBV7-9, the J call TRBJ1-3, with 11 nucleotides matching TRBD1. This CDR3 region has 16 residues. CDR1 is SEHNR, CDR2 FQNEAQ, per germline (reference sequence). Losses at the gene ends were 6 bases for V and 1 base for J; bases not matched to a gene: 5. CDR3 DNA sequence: TGTGCCAGCAGACGGACAGGGGGCATTTCTGGAAACACCATATATTTT. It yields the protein CASRRTGGISGNTIYF. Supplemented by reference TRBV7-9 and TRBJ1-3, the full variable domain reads DTGVSQNPRHKITKRGQNVTFRCDPISEHNRLYWYRQTLGQGPEFLTYFQNEAQLEKSRLLSDRFSAERPKGSFSTLEIQRTEQGDSAMYLCASRRTGGISGNTIYFGEGSWLTVV.

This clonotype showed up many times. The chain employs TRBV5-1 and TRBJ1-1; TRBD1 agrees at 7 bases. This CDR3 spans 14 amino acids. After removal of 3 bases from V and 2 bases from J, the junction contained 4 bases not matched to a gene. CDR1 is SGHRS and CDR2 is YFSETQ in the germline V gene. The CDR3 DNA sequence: TGCGCCAGCAGCTCACAGGGGAGTAACACTGAAGCTTTCTTT. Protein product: CASSSQGSNTEAFF.

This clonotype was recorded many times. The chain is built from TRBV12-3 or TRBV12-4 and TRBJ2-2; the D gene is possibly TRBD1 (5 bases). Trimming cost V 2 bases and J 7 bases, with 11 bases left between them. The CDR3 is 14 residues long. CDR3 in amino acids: CASSLRGSGGELFF. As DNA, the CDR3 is TGTGCCAGCAGTTTAAGGGGATCGGGCGGGGAGCTGTTTTTT.

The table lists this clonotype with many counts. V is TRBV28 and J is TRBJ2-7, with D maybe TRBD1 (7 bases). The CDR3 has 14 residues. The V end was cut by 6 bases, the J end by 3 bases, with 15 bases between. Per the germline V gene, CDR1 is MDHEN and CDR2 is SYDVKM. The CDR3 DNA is TGTGCCAGCAGCTGGGCAGGGGGGAACTACGAGCAGTACGTC. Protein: CASSWAGGNYEQYV.

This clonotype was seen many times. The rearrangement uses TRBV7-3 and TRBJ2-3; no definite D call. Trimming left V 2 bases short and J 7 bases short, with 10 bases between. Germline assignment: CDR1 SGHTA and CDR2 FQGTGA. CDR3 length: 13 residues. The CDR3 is CASSLGVRNTQYF. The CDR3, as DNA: TGTGCCAGCAGCTTAGGTGTAAGAAATACGCAGTATTTT.

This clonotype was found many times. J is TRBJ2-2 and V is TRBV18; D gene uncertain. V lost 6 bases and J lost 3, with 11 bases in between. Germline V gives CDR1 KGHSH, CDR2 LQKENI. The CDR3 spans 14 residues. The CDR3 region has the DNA TGTGCCAGCTCTCCTGATGTTTACACCGGGGAGCTGTTTTTT. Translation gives CASSPDVYTGELFF. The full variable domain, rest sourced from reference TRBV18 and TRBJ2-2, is NAGVMQNPRHLVRRRGQEARLRCSPMKGHSHVYWYRQLPEEGLKFMVYLQKENIIDESGMPKERFSAEFPKEGPSILRIQQVVRGDSAAYFCASSPDVYTGELFFGEGSRLTVL.

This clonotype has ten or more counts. The CDR3 coding sequence is TGTGCCAGCAGTTACACCGACAGGGAGGATACTGAAGCTTTCTTT. Amino acids: CASSYTDREDTEAFF. The chain links TRBV6-5 to TRBJ1-1; 7 bases agree with TRBD1. This CDR3 has 15 residues. V shed 2 bases and J 5 bases; nucleotides not matched to a gene: 8. In germline, CDR1 is MNHEY, CDR2 SVGAGI.

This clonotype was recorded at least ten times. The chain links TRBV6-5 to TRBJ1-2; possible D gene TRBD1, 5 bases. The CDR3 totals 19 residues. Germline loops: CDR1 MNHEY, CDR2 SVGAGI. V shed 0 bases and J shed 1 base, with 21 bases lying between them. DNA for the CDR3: TGTGCCAGCAGTTACTCCCGGCCTTTAGGGGCTGAAGGTAACTATGGCTACACCTTC. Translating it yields CASSYSRPLGAEGNYGYTF.

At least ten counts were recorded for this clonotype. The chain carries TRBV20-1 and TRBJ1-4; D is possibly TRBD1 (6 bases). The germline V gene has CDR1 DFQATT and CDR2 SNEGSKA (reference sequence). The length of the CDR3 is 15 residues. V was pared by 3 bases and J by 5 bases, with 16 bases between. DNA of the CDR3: TGCAGTGCTAGGGATCCGACAGGCACGAATGAAAAACTGTTTTTT. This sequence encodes CSARDPTGTNEKLFF.

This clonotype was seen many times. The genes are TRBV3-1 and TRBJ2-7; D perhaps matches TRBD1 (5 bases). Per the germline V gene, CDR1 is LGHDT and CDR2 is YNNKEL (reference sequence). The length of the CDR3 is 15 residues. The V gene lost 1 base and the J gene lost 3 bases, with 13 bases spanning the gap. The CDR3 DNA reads TGTGCCAGCAGCCAAGGGACCCAGACAGTCTACGAGCAGTACTTC. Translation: CASSQGTQTVYEQYF.

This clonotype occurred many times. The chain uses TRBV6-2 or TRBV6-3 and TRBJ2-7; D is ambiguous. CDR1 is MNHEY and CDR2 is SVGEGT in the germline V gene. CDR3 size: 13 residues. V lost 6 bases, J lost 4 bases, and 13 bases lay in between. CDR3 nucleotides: TGTGCCAGCAGCGACAACCCCACTTACGAGCAGTACTTC. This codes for CASSDNPTYEQYF.

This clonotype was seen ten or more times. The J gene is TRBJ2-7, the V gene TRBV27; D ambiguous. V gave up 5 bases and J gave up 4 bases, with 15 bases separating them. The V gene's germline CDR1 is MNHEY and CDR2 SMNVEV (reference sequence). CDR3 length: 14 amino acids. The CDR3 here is CASSPAVGPYEQYF. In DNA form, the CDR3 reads TGTGCCAGCAGTCCCGCGGTAGGACCTTACGAGCAGTACTTC.

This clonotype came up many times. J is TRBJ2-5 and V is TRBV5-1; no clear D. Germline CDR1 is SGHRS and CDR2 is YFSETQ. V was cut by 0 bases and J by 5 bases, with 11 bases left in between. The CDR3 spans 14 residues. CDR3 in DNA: TGCGCCAGCAGCTTGGGAGTGCCGAACGAGACCCAGTACTTC. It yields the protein CASSLGVPNETQYF.

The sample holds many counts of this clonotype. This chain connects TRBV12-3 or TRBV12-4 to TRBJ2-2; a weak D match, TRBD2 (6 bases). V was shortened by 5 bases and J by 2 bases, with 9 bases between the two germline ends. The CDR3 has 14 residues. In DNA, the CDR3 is TGTGCCAGCAGTCCGGGGGACAACACCGGGGAGCTGTTTTTT. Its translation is CASSPGDNTGELFF.

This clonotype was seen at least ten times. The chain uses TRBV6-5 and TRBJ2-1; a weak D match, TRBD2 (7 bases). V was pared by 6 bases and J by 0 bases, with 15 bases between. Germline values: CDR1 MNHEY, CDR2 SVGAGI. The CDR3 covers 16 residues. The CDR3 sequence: CASSGGPRSSYNEQFF. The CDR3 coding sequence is TGTGCCAGCAGCGGGGGGCCCCGCAGCTCCTACAATGAGCAGTTCTTC.

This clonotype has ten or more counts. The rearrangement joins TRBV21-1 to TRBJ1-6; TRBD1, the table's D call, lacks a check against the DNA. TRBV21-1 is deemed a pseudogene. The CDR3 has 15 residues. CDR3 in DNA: TGTGCCAGCAGTCCCGGGGATAATCTTGATTCACCCCTCCACTTT. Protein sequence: CASSPGDNLDSPLHF.